A single sample is the source of the 22 T cell receptor beta chains below, sequenced in a study of radiotherapy plus CTLA-4 blockade in lung cancer. Clones were sequenced by immunoSEQ multiplex PCR, and TCRdb holds only the in-frame ones, with some missing. The table includes around 70,000 clones, around 81% detected once. The sample consisted of peripheral blood, taken from a patient treated with radiotherapy plus ipilimumab. All receptors come from a human donor with non-small cell lung cancer who had a partial response to radiotherapy plus ipilimumab.

The rearrangement uses TRBV6-1 and TRBJ2-1; 7 bases agree with TRBD2. V lost 5 bases to trimming and J lost 8 bases; unmatched junction nucleotides: 12. Per germline, CDR1 MNHNS and CDR2 SASEGT. The CDR3 is made up of 15 amino acids. CDR3 protein: CASSRGAGARDEQFF. The DNA of the CDR3 is TGTGCCAGCAGTCGGGGTGCGGGAGCCAGAGATGAGCAGTTCTTC.

This clone has only one observation. The chain combines TRBV28 with TRBJ2-5, with 7 bases fitting TRBD1. The CDR3 runs to 17 residues. The germline gives CDR1 MDHEN, CDR2 SYDVKM. The J segment lost 3 bases and the V segment lost 2 bases, leaving 12 bases of the junction unmatched. The CDR3 DNA reads TGTGCCAGCAGTTTAGGGTTGGCCAGGGGGTGGAAAGAGACCCAGTACTTC. Its protein product is CASSLGLARGWKETQYF.

The chain joins TRBV25-1 to TRBJ1-1, with a tentative D call TRBD1 (6 bases). CDR1 is MGHDK, CDR2 SYGVNS, per germline. Trimming took off 4 bases at V and 1 base at J, with 13 bases between the two ends. The CDR3 is 15 residues long. The CDR3 is CASSATRTANTEAFF. CDR3 nucleotide sequence: TGTGCCAGCAGTGCGACGAGGACAGCGAACACTGAAGCTTTCTTT.

The V call is TRBV2, the J call TRBJ1-1; no definite D call. The length of the CDR3 is 13 residues. With 6 bases removed from V and 8 bases from J, the gap between germline ends came to 16 bases. Germline V gene sequence: CDR1 SNHLY, CDR2 FYNNEI. This CDR3 reads CASRPLLAGEAFF. CDR3 bases: TGTGCCAGCAGACCCCTGCTGGCGGGCGAAGCTTTCTTT.

The rearrangement links TRBV18 to TRBJ2-5, with TRBD1 as a possible D gene (6 bases). Germline assignment: CDR1 KGHSH and CDR2 LQKENI. V dropped 2 bases and J dropped 3 bases, with 10 bases sitting between them. The CDR3 length is 14 residues. CDR3 loop: CASSPWTAKETQYF. DNA for the CDR3: TGTGCCAGCTCACCATGGACAGCTAAAGAGACCCAGTACTTC.

Judged by abundance, this clone is medium-sized. This sequence joins TRBV7-9 and TRBJ1-2; no reliable D call. Germline V CDR1 and CDR2: SEHNR, FQNEAQ (reference sequence). The CDR3 has 13 residues. V was pared by 1 base and J by 8 bases, with 11 bases between. The CDR3 reads CASSLVAGEGYTF. DNA of the CDR3: TGTGCCAGCAGCTTAGTGGCGGGTGAAGGCTACACCTTC.

The chain couples TRBV10-1 to TRBJ2-2, with D perhaps TRBD2 (6 bases). There are 15 residues in the CDR3. V was shortened by 5 bases and J by 0 bases, with 10 bases between the two germline ends. Germline V gives CDR1 WNHNN, CDR2 SYGVQD (reference sequence). The CDR3 loop is CASSQGTSNTGELFF. The CDR3 nucleotides are TGCGCCAGCAGTCAAGGGACTTCGAACACCGGGGAGCTGTTTTTT.

This clone appeared a single time. The chain combines TRBV7-3 with TRBJ2-1; 7 bases map to TRBD2. The germline CDR1 and CDR2 sequences are SGHTA and FQGTGA. This CDR3 is built from 15 residues. V lost 1 base, J lost 6 bases, and 6 bases stayed unmatched. This CDR3 reads CASSLSAGVGNEQFF. In nucleotides, the CDR3 is TGTGCCAGCAGCTTAAGCGCGGGAGTGGGCAATGAGCAGTTCTTC.

This sequence joins TRBV7-3 and TRBJ2-1; 12 bases are a match to TRBD2. Per the germline V gene, CDR1 is SGHTA and CDR2 is FQGTGA. The CDR3 covers 14 residues. J lost 8 bases, V lost 4 bases, and 3 bases had no gene match. The CDR3 protein is CASSSSGRGDEQFF. CDR3 DNA sequence: TGTGCCAGCAGCTCTAGCGGGAGGGGCGATGAGCAGTTCTTC.

This chain uses TRBV28 with TRBJ2-3; D perhaps matches TRBD2 (5 bases). The CDR3 is 15 amino acids. V lost 4 bases to trimming and J lost 3 bases, with 14 bases between them. Germline assignment: CDR1 MDHEN and CDR2 SYDVKM. This CDR3 is CASSSGPEGTDTQYF. For the CDR3, the DNA is TGTGCCAGCAGTTCCGGGCCCGAGGGAACAGATACGCAGTATTTT.

The chain recombines TRBV6-5 with TRBJ1-1, with 9 bases matching TRBD1. The CDR3 length is 16 residues. Germline V CDR1 and CDR2: MNHEY, SVGAGI. V dropped 4 bases and J dropped 6; count of bases not matched to a gene: 12. CDR3 region: CASSSTGTGYFAEAFF. For the CDR3, the DNA is TGTGCCAGCAGTTCAACCGGGACAGGGTATTTCGCTGAAGCTTTCTTT.

This chain joins TRBV10-3 and TRBJ2-3; 7 bases map to TRBD2. The CDR3 covers 14 residues. The germline gives CDR1 ENHRY, CDR2 SYGVKD. Unmatched junction bases numbered 4, after V lost 3 bases and J lost 4 bases. CDR3 sequence reads: CAISDAGAADTQYF. For the CDR3, the DNA is TGTGCCATCAGTGATGCGGGAGCGGCAGATACGCAGTATTTT.

The V and J genes are TRBV5-1 and TRBJ2-5, with D tentatively TRBD2 (6 bases). The better agreement between TRBJ2-7 and the DNA end casts doubt on the J call. Per germline, CDR1 SGHRS and CDR2 YFSETQ. CDR3 length: 14 amino acids. The CDR3 sequence: CASSFGGRVNEQYF. The DNA of the CDR3 is TGCGCCAGCAGCTTTGGAGGGAGAGTGAACGAGCAGTACTTC.

V and J are TRBV28 and TRBJ2-5; D is ambiguous. The CDR3 contains 14 residues. The germline V and J ends were trimmed by 6 bases and 1 base, with 12 bases remaining between them. Germline-derived CDR1 and CDR2 are MDHEN and SYDVKM. The CDR3 nucleotides read TGTGCCAGCAGCTTACCCCGCGGCCAAGAGACCCAGTACTTC. Amino acids: CASSLPRGQETQYF.

The CDR3: CASSQGVSYEQYF. In DNA form, the CDR3 reads TGTGCCAGCTCTCAGGGGGTATCCTACGAGCAGTACTTC. The chain combines TRBV18 with TRBJ2-7; 7 nucleotides align to TRBD1. The CDR3 length is 13 residues. The V gene's germline CDR1 is KGHSH and CDR2 LQKENI. Trimming removed 6 bases from V and 1 base from J; junction bases left unmatched: 3.

This chain connects TRBV14 to TRBJ1-1; D possibly corresponds to TRBD1 (6 bases). The CDR3 covers 13 residues. V was pared by 4 bases and J by 4 bases, with 10 bases between. Germline values: CDR1 SGHDN, CDR2 FVKESK. This CDR3 reads CASSRGGSTEAFF. As DNA, the CDR3 is TGTGCCAGCAGCCGAGGGGGAAGCACTGAAGCTTTCTTT.

The gene calls are TRBV2 and TRBJ2-5, with 15 bases identical to TRBD2. The length of the CDR3 is 18 residues. V shed 6 bases and J 4 bases; nucleotides not matched to a gene: 12. Germline V gene sequence: CDR1 SNHLY, CDR2 FYNNEI. In DNA, the CDR3 is TGTGCCAGCAGGCTGGGACTAGCGGGAGGAAAAGCTCGAGAGACCCAGTACTTC. Its translation: CASRLGLAGGKARETQYF. The full variable domain, with the rest looked up from reference TRBV2 and TRBJ2-5, is EPEVTQTPSHQVTQMGQEVILRCVPISNHLYFYWYRQILGQKVEFLVSFYNNEISEKSEIFDDQFSVERPDGSNFTLKIRSTKLEDSAMYFCASRLGLAGGKARETQYFGPGTRLLVL.

The chain couples TRBV9 to TRBJ2-1, with 9 bases that match TRBD2. Germline V gene sequence: CDR1 SGDLS, CDR2 YYNGEE. With 0 bases clipped from V and 9 bases from J, the junction kept 10 bases outside the gene matches. This CDR3 spans 16 amino acids. This chain's CDR3 is CASSVVAGGSRVEQFF. CDR3 in DNA: TGTGCCAGCAGCGTAGTGGCGGGAGGGAGTAGGGTTGAGCAGTTCTTC. Looking up the rest from reference TRBV9 and TRBJ2-1 gives the full variable domain: DSGVTQTPKHLITATGQRVTLRCSPRSGDLSVYWYQQSLDQGLQFLIQYYNGEERAKGNILERFSAQQFPDLHSELNLSSLELGDSALYFCASSVVAGGSRVEQFFGPGTRLTVL.

CDR3 amino acids: CASNQGAFGYGYTF. CDR3 bases: TGTGCCAGTAATCAGGGGGCGTTCGGCTATGGCTACACCTTC. V is TRBV19 and J is TRBJ1-2; 8 nucleotides agree with TRBD1. The V gene's germline CDR1 is LNHDA and CDR2 SQIVND (reference sequence). V was clipped by 7 bases and J by 4 bases; unmatched bases: 8. The CDR3 runs 14 residues.

V is TRBV19 and J is TRBJ2-2, with 8 bases aligning to TRBD2. The CDR3 has 19 residues. CDR1 and CDR2 from the germline V gene are LNHDA and SQIVND (reference sequence). Trimming removed 5 bases from V and 5 bases from J; junction bases left unmatched: 19. The CDR3 spells CASSPTRPGGPRWTGELFF. CDR3 sequence (DNA): TGTGCCAGTAGTCCCACCCGACCGGGAGGGCCTAGGTGGACCGGGGAGCTGTTTTTT.

This clone has just one count. This chain links TRBV28 with TRBJ2-7; TRBD2 is a possible D gene (6 bases). The CDR3 loop spans 14 amino acids. Germline lookup yields CDR1 MDHEN and CDR2 SYDVKM. Trimming left V 3 bases short and J 3 bases short, with 12 bases between. CDR3 sequence: CASSFSRGLYEQYF. The CDR3 region has the DNA TGTGCCAGCAGTTTCAGTCGGGGACTCTACGAGCAGTACTTC.

The gene calls are TRBV5-1 and TRBJ2-7; 7 bases agree with TRBD2. The CDR3 runs 16 residues. The trim removed 1 base at V and 6 bases at J, leaving 13 bases unmatched. The germline V gene encodes CDR1 SGHRS and CDR2 YFSETQ. CDR3 coding DNA: TGCGCCAGCAGCTTGTCTAGCGGAGCCTACGGTGGCGAGCAGTACTTC. This encodes CASSLSSGAYGGEQYF.